This entry lists 9 T cell receptor beta chains sequenced from one sample in a study of T cells after yellow fever vaccination. TCRdb independently ran MiXCR on the 5' RACE reads; one entry per CDR3 protein. The sample shows hundreds of thousands of distinct CDR3 sequences, 12% of them seen only once. Source: PBMCs, taken on the day of the yellow fever booster vaccination. The receptor source for this set is a man aged 25 to 40 who received the YFV17D yellow fever vaccine.

This clonotype was recorded a few times. This chain uses TRBV29-1 with TRBJ2-1, with 8 positions matching TRBD1. V lost 6 bases, J lost 8 bases, and 9 bases stayed unmatched. The CDR3 spans 13 residues. The germline CDR1 and CDR2 sequences are SQVTM and ANQGSEA. This chain's CDR3 is CSVAGQGLDEQFF. The DNA of the CDR3 is TGCAGCGTAGCCGGACAGGGTCTCGATGAGCAGTTCTTC.

This clonotype was counted a few times. This sequence joins TRBV3-1 and TRBJ2-7, with 9 bases lining up with TRBD2. The germline V gene encodes CDR1 LGHDT and CDR2 YNNKEL (reference sequence). The CDR3 sequence is 14 residues long. V lost 4 bases, J lost 7 bases, and 8 bases stayed unmatched. CDR3 amino acids: CASSPGLAPGEQYF. Written as DNA, the CDR3 is TGTGCCAGCAGCCCGGGACTAGCTCCTGGGGAGCAGTACTTC.

This clonotype has a count of ten or more. The chain couples TRBV11-2 to TRBJ2-5; 9 bases fit TRBD2. The V gene's germline CDR1 is SGHAT and CDR2 FQNNGV. V was pared by 7 bases and J by 7 bases, with 19 bases of the junction left unmatched. The CDR3 runs to 17 residues. CDR3: CASTFPAGLASRATQYF. CDR3 sequence (DNA): TGTGCCAGCACATTCCCGGCGGGACTAGCCTCAAGAGCGACCCAGTACTTC.

This clonotype has more than one count but fewer than ten. This chain links TRBV20-1 with TRBJ2-1; D gene ambiguous. Germline V gene sequence: CDR1 DFQATT, CDR2 SNEGSKA (reference sequence). Trimming took off 3 bases at V and 1 base at J, with 10 bases between the two ends. The CDR3 runs to 14 residues. The CDR3 region is CSASLLVSYNEQFF. The CDR3 DNA is TGCAGTGCTAGCCTCCTGGTTTCCTACAATGAGCAGTTCTTC.

Many counts were recorded for this clonotype. V is TRBV20-1 and J is TRBJ2-3; the D is unclear. The CDR3 is 12 residues long. Looked up from germline, CDR1 is DFQATT and CDR2 is SNEGSKA (reference sequence). V lost 6 bases and J 7 bases, leaving 14 bases between the germline ends. In DNA form, the CDR3 reads TGCAGTGCCACCGTACCAGGCTATACGCAGTATTTT. It specifies CSATVPGYTQYF.

The chain is built from TRBV12-3 or TRBV12-4 and TRBJ1-1; maybe TRBD1 (5 bases). CDR3 length: 14 residues. Trimming removed 5 bases from V and 5 bases from J, with 15 bases in between. The CDR3 nucleotides read TGTGCCAGCAGTACACTTGGGGGGGGGACTGAAGCTTTCTTT. Protein product: CASSTLGGGTEAFF.

This clonotype was picked up a small number of times. The rearrangement links TRBV12-3 or TRBV12-4 to TRBJ2-2; a possible D gene is TRBD2 (6 bases). CDR3 length: 13 residues. The V and J ends lost 5 bases and 8 bases respectively, with 12 bases between them. The CDR3 bases are TGTGCCAGCAGTCCGGGACTCCGTGGGGAGCTGTTTTTT. Protein product: CASSPGLRGELFF.

V gene TRBV7-2 combines with J gene TRBJ2-3; 9 positions match TRBD2. The CDR3 contains 15 residues. Germline-derived CDR1 and CDR2 are SGHTA and FQGNSA. With 0 bases clipped from V and 7 bases from J, the junction kept 5 bases outside the gene matches. In DNA, the CDR3 is TGTGCCAGCAGCTTAGCGCTGGCGGGGGGGAATACGCAGTATTTT. It encodes CASSLALAGGNTQYF.

This clonotype has just a few counts. The J gene is TRBJ2-7, the V gene TRBV7-9; D remains ambiguous. Trimming cost V 5 bases and J 0 bases, with 17 bases left between them. The CDR3 sequence is 16 residues long. Germline V lookup: CDR1 SEHNR, CDR2 FQNEAQ (reference sequence). CDR3 amino acids: CASSTTDRFSSYEQYF. In DNA, the CDR3 is TGTGCCAGCAGCACAACGGACCGGTTTAGCTCCTACGAGCAGTACTTC.